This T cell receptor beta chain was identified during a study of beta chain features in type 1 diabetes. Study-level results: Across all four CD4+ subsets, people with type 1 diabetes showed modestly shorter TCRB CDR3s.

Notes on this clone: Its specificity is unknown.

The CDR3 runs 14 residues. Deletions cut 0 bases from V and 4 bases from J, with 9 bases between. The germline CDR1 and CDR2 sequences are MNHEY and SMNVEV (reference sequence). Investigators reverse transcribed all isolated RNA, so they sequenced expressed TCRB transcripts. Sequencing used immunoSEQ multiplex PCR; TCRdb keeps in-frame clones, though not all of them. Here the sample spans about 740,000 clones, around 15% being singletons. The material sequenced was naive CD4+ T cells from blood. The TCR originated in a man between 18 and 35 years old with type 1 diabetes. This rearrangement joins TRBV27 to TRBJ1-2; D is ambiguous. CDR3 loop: CASSLSGLGYGYTF. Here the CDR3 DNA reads TGTGCCAGCAGTTTATCTGGGCTGGGCTATGGCTACACCTTC.